This TCR beta chain was profiled in a study of blood T cell repertoires in COVID-19. Study at large: Sites across the United States, Italy and Spain contributed samples from acute and convalescent COVID-19.

The V segment lost 4 bases and the J segment 3 bases; nucleotides outside the gene matches: 11. Looked up from germline, CDR1 is MNHEY and CDR2 is SVGAGI. This CDR3 has 16 amino acids. The authors' processing: Using reference gene primer amplification, nucleated cell counts were estimated. Using immunoSEQ multiplex PCR, the repertoire was profiled, and TCRdb retains in-frame clones only, with some absent. V, J and clone size reflect that table, while D and trimming were determined from the DNA. Among tens of thousands of clones, over 75% were seen once, and the ten largest hold about 17%. The chain joins TRBV6-5 to TRBJ2-7, with TRBD1 matching 8 bases. The source material was peripheral blood. The sequence derives from a human donor in a cohort sampled during active COVID-19. CDR3 in amino acids: CASSSPQGGVIYEQYF. The CDR3 DNA follows: TGTGCCAGCAGTTCTCCACAGGGGGGTGTAATCTACGAGCAGTACTTC.